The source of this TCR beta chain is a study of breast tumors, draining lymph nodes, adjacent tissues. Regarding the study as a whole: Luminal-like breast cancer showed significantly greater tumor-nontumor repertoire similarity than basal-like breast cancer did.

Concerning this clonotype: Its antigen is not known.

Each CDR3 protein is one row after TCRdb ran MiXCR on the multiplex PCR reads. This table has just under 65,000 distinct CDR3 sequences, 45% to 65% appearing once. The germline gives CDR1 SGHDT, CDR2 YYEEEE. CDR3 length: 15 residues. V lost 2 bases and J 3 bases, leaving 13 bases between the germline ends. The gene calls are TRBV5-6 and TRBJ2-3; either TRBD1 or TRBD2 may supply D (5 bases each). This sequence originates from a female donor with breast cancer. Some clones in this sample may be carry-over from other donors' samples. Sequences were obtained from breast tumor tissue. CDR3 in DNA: TGTGCCAGCAGCTTAGGCAGGGAGAGGACAGATACGCAGTATTTT. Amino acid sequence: CASSLGRERTDTQYF. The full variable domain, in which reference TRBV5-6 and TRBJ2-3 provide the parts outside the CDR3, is DAGVTQSPTHLIKTRGQQVTLRCSPKSGHDTVSWYQQALGQGPQFIFQYYEEEERQRGNFPDRFSGHQFPNYSSELNVNALLLGDSALYLCASSLGRERTDTQYFGPGTRLTVL.